Below are 12 T cell receptor beta chains sequenced from a single sample in a study of cytomegalovirus exposure and HLA in healthy donors. In the PCR, 60 Vbeta and 13 Jbeta primers were used. Assay: immunoSEQ multiplex PCR; the TCRdb copy retains only in-frame clones and omits some. This sample has fewer than 150,000 clones, with roughly 80% found just once. The material sequenced was PBMCs. The receptors derive from a man in his forties or fifties in good health and CMV-seropositive.

This chain links TRBV12-5 with TRBJ2-7, with 10 bases identical to TRBD1. J gave up 2 bases and V 5 bases, and 3 bases lay outside the gene matches. This CDR3 contains 14 residues. Germline CDR1 and CDR2: LGHNT and FRNRAP. The CDR3 region is CASGPGTGAYEQYF. The CDR3 DNA follows: TGTGCTAGTGGTCCCGGGACAGGGGCCTACGAGCAGTACTTC.

The chain couples TRBV5-1 to TRBJ2-5; D is unresolved. The V gene lost 0 bases and the J gene lost 0 bases, with 9 bases spanning the gap. Looked up from germline, CDR1 is SGHRS and CDR2 is YFSETQ. There are 15 residues in the CDR3. The CDR3 DNA reads as TGCGCCAGCAGCTTGGGTTTCATTTACCAAGAGACCCAGTACTTC. Translated: CASSLGFIYQETQYF.

The chain employs TRBV7-3 and TRBJ2-1; 7 nucleotides match TRBD1. The CDR3 is 17 amino acids. V trimming: 5 bases; J trimming: 0 bases; junction bases outside the gene matches: 10. Germline CDR1 reads SGHTA; CDR2 reads FQGTGA. The CDR3 region has the DNA TGTGCCAGCAGCCCCTCCGGGACAGCTAGCTCCTACAATGAGCAGTTCTTC. This gives the protein CASSPSGTASSYNEQFF.

The rearrangement uses TRBV5-1 and TRBJ2-7; 10 bases are shared with TRBD1. Trimming cost V 5 bases and J 1 base; bases outside gene matches: 6. Germline CDR1 is SGHRS and CDR2 is YFSETQ. The CDR3 contains 15 residues. This CDR3 reads CASRAGTGVSYEQYF. The DNA of the CDR3 is TGCGCCAGCAGGGCCGGGACAGGGGTTTCCTACGAGCAGTACTTC. The entire variable domain, with the rest obtained from reference TRBV5-1 and TRBJ2-7, is as follows: KAGVTQTPRYLIKTRGQQVTLSCSPISGHRSVSWYQQTPGQGLQFLFEYFSETQRNKGNFPGRFSGRQFSNSRSEMNVSTLELGDSALYLCASRAGTGVSYEQYFGPGTRLTVT.

This clone was observed once. The gene calls are TRBV29-1 and TRBJ1-5; TRBD1 agrees at 7 bases. J was trimmed by 0 bases and V by 5 bases; bases with no gene match: 4. This CDR3 is built from 14 residues. The germline gives CDR1 SQVTM, CDR2 ANQGSEA. CDR3 amino acids: CSVTGTDSNQPQHF. In DNA form, the CDR3 reads TGCAGCGTTACCGGGACAGATAGCAATCAGCCCCAGCATTTT.

The V call is TRBV9, the J call TRBJ2-1; 15 bases fit TRBD2. The CDR3 runs to 17 residues. The V segment lost 4 bases and the J segment 7 bases; nucleotides outside the gene matches: 9. CDR1 SGDLS and CDR2 YYNGEE come from the germline V gene. CDR3 DNA: TGTGCCAGCAGCAGGACTAGCGGGGGGGCCGCGAGTAATGAGCAGTTCTTC. Protein product: CASSRTSGGAASNEQFF. The full variable domain, rest sourced from reference TRBV9 and TRBJ2-1, is DSGVTQTPKHLITATGQRVTLRCSPRSGDLSVYWYQQSLDQGLQFLIQYYNGEERAKGNILERFSAQQFPDLHSELNLSSLELGDSALYFCASSRTSGGAASNEQFFGPGTRLTVL.

V and J are TRBV4-2 and TRBJ1-3; 11 bases match TRBD1. Germline V gives CDR1 LGHNA, CDR2 YNFKEQ. With 1 base clipped from V and 2 bases from J, the junction kept 1 base outside the gene matches. This CDR3 has 16 amino acids. In nucleotides, the CDR3 is TGTGCCAGCAGCCAAGGGACAGGGGGCACTGGAAACACCATATATTTT. As protein: CASSQGTGGTGNTIYF.

This chain joins TRBV5-6 and TRBJ1-1; 7 nucleotides align to TRBD1. Germline loops: CDR1 SGHDT, CDR2 YYEEEE. The CDR3 sequence is 15 residues long. The ends lost 4 bases at V and 11 bases at J; junction bases unmatched: 17. CDR3 bases: TGTGCCAGCAGCCCTCGGGACAGTCGACCAGCGCATGCTTTCTTT. It is translated as CASSPRDSRPAHAFF.

This chain links TRBV30 with TRBJ2-5; weak D call: TRBD1 (6 bases). Trimming removed 2 bases from V and 8 bases from J, with 15 bases in between. CDR3 length equals 13 residues. Per germline, CDR1 GTSNPN and CDR2 SVGIG (reference sequence). Here the CDR3 DNA reads TGTGCCTGGAGTTTTTTCCAGGGGAATACCCAGTACTTC. It encodes CAWSFFQGNTQYF.

The chain links TRBV6-5 to TRBJ1-2; a possible D gene is TRBD1 (5 bases). The CDR3 extends over 16 amino acids. CDR1 is MNHEY and CDR2 is SVGAGI in the germline V gene. V was shortened by 2 bases and J by 0 bases, with 13 bases between the two germline ends. The CDR3 loop reads CASSYRSAGTNYGYTF. For the CDR3, the DNA is TGTGCCAGCAGTTACCGCTCGGCAGGGACTAACTATGGCTACACCTTC.

Written as DNA, the CDR3 is TGTGCCAGCAGTGAAGCGCGGAAGACCCGAACAAACTATGGCTACACCTTC. Its protein is CASSEARKTRTNYGYTF. The chain combines TRBV6-1 with TRBJ1-2, with unresolved D. Trimming pared 0 bases from V and 2 bases from J, leaving 16 bases between. Germline CDR1 and CDR2: MNHNS and SASEGT. This CDR3 spans 17 amino acids.

The DNA for the CDR3 is TGTGCCAGCAGTGGAACCGGGACTTCGCGCGGAAAGACCCAGTACTTC. It yields the protein CASSGTGTSRGKTQYF. The rearrangement uses TRBV6-1 and TRBJ2-5; D may be TRBD2 (6 bases). Trimming took 4 bases from V and 6 from J, leaving 21 bases between them. This CDR3 region has 16 residues. Germline lookup yields CDR1 MNHNS and CDR2 SASEGT.